This entry lists 31 T cell receptor beta chains sequenced from one sample in a study of T cells in Graves' hyperthyroidism and ophthalmopathy (dated by TCRdb to 2018 to 2020). Preparation of the library involved multiplex PCR. The run used an Illumina HiSeq 2000. Amplification of TCR beta CDR3 regions was carried out from RNA transcripts. The first round of RT-PCR for the TCR CDR3 was performed with the HTBI primer set and the Qiagen OneStep RT-PCR kit. TCRdb redid the processing of the public reads, applying fastp at Q25 and MiXCR, and retained in-frame beta chains. Rows with a matching CDR3 protein are joined into one entry that keeps the most common DNA and genes. This sample gives about 400,000 distinct CDR3 sequences in total; about 16% of them show up just once. Approximately 29% of the sample is in the top ten clones. Sequencing was performed on blood. The receptors here all came from a woman in her 30s with Graves' hyperthyroidism.

There are many counts of this clonotype. The CDR3 is CATSENFGVRSTTDTQYF. Written as DNA, the CDR3 is TGTGCCACCAGTGAAAATTTTGGGGTCCGCTCCACCACAGATACGCAGTATTTT. J is TRBJ2-3 and V is TRBV24-1; D is unresolved. Germline V CDR1 and CDR2: KGHDR, SFDVKD. The CDR3 loop spans 18 amino acids. V was cut by 4 bases and J by 2 bases, with 21 bases left in between.

The chain has TRBV28 and TRBJ1-1; D remains unclear. Germline assignment: CDR1 MDHEN and CDR2 SYDVKM. Trimming took off 1 base at V and 9 bases at J, with 6 bases between the two ends. This CDR3 has 11 residues. CDR3 sequence reads: CASSLLGKAFF. The CDR3, as DNA: TGTGCCAGCAGTTTATTAGGTAAAGCTTTCTTT.

The chain recombines TRBV7-2 with TRBJ2-5; 11 nucleotides align to TRBD2. The CDR3 is made up of 14 amino acids. The V gene's germline CDR1 is SGHTA and CDR2 FQGNSA. The V gene end was trimmed by 1 base and the J gene end by 13 bases; junction bases not matched to a gene: 8. The CDR3 DNA follows: TGTGCCAGCAGCTTAGTTCTAGCGGGGGGCCAAAGGTACTTC. Protein product: CASSLVLAGGQRYF.

Worth noting for this clonotype: This may stem from a read error, because a much larger clone lies one nucleotide away. V is TRBV28 and J is TRBJ1-2; no definite D call. The length of the CDR3 is 12 residues. Germline V gene sequence: CDR1 MDHEN, CDR2 SYDVKM. CDR3 protein: CVSLLSNYGYTF. For the CDR3, the DNA is TGTGTCAGCCTATTATCTAACTATGGCTACACCTTC.

This clonotype was found many times. The V call is TRBV11-2, the J call TRBJ2-7; D tentatively fits TRBD1 or TRBD2 (5 bases each). The CDR3 loop spans 15 amino acids. Trimming shortened V by 5 bases and J by 7 bases, and 21 bases separated the two germline ends. Germline V gene lookup returns CDR1 SGHAT and CDR2 FQNNGV. The CDR3 bases are TGTGCCAGCAGCGCCCAGACCCGGGGCATGGGGGAGCAGTACTTC. It yields the protein CASSAQTRGMGEQYF.

This clonotype was detected many times. The rearrangement uses TRBV2 and TRBJ1-5, with TRBD1 identical over 7 bases. The ends lost 6 bases at V and 7 bases at J; junction bases unmatched: 9. CDR3 size: 14 residues. CDR1 and CDR2 from the germline V gene are SNHLY and FYNNEI. The CDR3 nucleotides read TGTGCCAGCAGGGCCGGACAGGTCGGGCAGCCCCAGCATTTT. Its translation is CASRAGQVGQPQHF.

There are many counts of this clonotype. The gene calls are TRBV28 and TRBJ2-5; 9 bases align to TRBD2. The CDR3 totals 17 residues. Trimming took 8 bases from V and 5 from J; bases not matched to a gene: 18. Germline lookup yields CDR1 MDHEN and CDR2 SYDVKM. The DNA of the CDR3 is TGTGCCAGCGGGTTTACTATACTAGCGGGTGGCGGTGAGACCCAGTACTTC. It encodes CASGFTILAGGGETQYF.

The chain recombines TRBV5-6 with TRBJ2-2, with D hard to call. The germline V gene has CDR1 SGHDT and CDR2 YYEEEE. The CDR3 has 14 amino acids. Trimming took 1 base from V and 3 from J, leaving 7 bases between them. CDR3 loop: CASSLLPHTGELFF. As DNA, the CDR3 is TGTGCCAGCAGCTTGTTGCCCCACACCGGGGAGCTGTTTTTT.

This clonotype was seen ten or more times. The chain uses TRBV7-3 and TRBJ2-7, with 8 bases aligning to TRBD2. Trimming at V came to 2 bases and at J to 5 bases, leaving 2 bases not matched to a gene. Germline V gene data show CDR1 as SGHTA and CDR2 as FQGTGA. The CDR3 has 13 residues. The CDR3 region is CASSLGGLDEQYF. The CDR3, as DNA: TGTGCCAGCAGCTTAGGGGGACTAGACGAGCAGTACTTC.

At least ten counts were recorded for this clonotype. This rearrangement joins TRBV5-1 to TRBJ2-5; D is ambiguous. The germline V gene has CDR1 SGHRS and CDR2 YFSETQ. Between the trimmed V and J ends, which lost 0 bases and 0 bases, there was a span of 12 bases. CDR3 length equals 16 residues. The DNA of the CDR3 is TGCGCCAGCAGCTTGGTTCCAGATACGTACCAAGAGACCCAGTACTTC. Residues: CASSLVPDTYQETQYF.

Concerning this clonotype itself: This may be a read error: a much more frequent sequence differs by one nucleotide. This rearrangement joins TRBV28 to TRBJ2-3; D is possibly TRBD2 (6 bases). Germline CDR1 MDHEN, CDR2 SYDVKM. The CDR3 is 16 residues long. V shed 3 bases and J shed 1 base, with 14 bases lying between them. The CDR3 loop is CASSFPTPGGTDTQYF. CDR3 sequence (DNA): TGTGCCAGCAGTTTTCCTACCCCGGGGGGCACAGATACGCAGTATTTT.

The gene calls are TRBV4-2 and TRBJ2-3, with no clear D. V lost 6 bases and J 3 bases, leaving 13 bases between the germline ends. This CDR3 contains 14 residues. Germline CDR1 LGHNA, CDR2 YNFKEQ. The CDR3 region has the DNA TGTGCCAGCAGAGAAAACTCGGAGACAGATACGCAGTATTTT. It is translated as CASRENSETDTQYF.

The genes are TRBV27 and TRBJ2-5, with 8 bases matching TRBD1. Looked up from germline, CDR1 is MNHEY and CDR2 is SMNVEV (reference sequence). J lost 2 bases, V lost 7 bases, and 6 bases had no gene match. The CDR3 consists of 14 residues. CDR3 loop: CASKQGAVQETQYF. In DNA form, the CDR3 reads TGTGCCAGCAAGCAGGGGGCGGTTCAAGAGACCCAGTACTTC.

The V call is TRBV2, the J call TRBJ2-5; 10 nucleotides align to TRBD2. CDR1 is SNHLY and CDR2 is FYNNEI in the germline V gene. J gave up 4 bases and V 6 bases, and 23 bases lay outside the gene matches. This CDR3 is 20 amino acids long. The CDR3 sequence is CASSEIPYLLAGPEGETQYF. In DNA form, the CDR3 reads TGTGCCAGCAGCGAAATACCTTATCTACTAGCGGGACCCGAGGGAGAGACCCAGTACTTC.

The DNA for the CDR3 is TGTGCCAGTAGTCGGGACCTGCGGAACACTGAAGCTTTCTTT. Translation: CASSRDLRNTEAFF. The chain has TRBV19 and TRBJ1-1; tentative D call: TRBD1 (5 bases). The V end lost 5 bases, the J end lost 1 base, and 11 bases lay between the germline ends. The CDR3 runs to 14 residues. Germline V CDR1 and CDR2: LNHDA, SQIVND (reference sequence).

The rearrangement links TRBV5-6 to TRBJ2-7, with TRBD2 identical over 8 bases. The CDR3 is 15 amino acids. V lost 6 bases and J lost 6; bases outside the gene matches: 14. Germline V CDR1 and CDR2: SGHDT, YYEEEE. The CDR3 loop is CASNPRRGLVIEQYF. The CDR3 nucleotides read TGTGCCAGCAACCCTCGCAGGGGACTAGTAATCGAGCAGTACTTC.

This clonotype was recorded at least ten times. The V and J genes are TRBV7-9 and TRBJ2-5; D is unclear. Trimming took off 3 bases at V and 3 bases at J, with 8 bases between the two ends. Germline V gene data show CDR1 as SEHNR and CDR2 as FQNEAQ (reference sequence). The length of the CDR3 is 13 residues. DNA of the CDR3: TGTGCCAGCAGCTTTGCGGTGGAAGAGACCCAGTACTTC. It specifies CASSFAVEETQYF.

This clonotype occurred many times. The rearrangement links TRBV12-3 or TRBV12-4 to TRBJ1-1; tentatively, D is TRBD1 (5 bases). This CDR3 comprises 15 residues. Trimming left V 1 base short and J 0 bases short, with 9 bases between. The CDR3 protein is CASSLVGGMNTEAFF. For the CDR3, the DNA is TGTGCCAGCAGTTTAGTGGGGGGAATGAACACTGAAGCTTTCTTT.

The CDR3 protein is CASSFRDPGNTQYF. CDR3 in DNA: TGTGCCAGCAGCTTCCGGGACCCCGGTAATACGCAGTATTTT. V and J are TRBV7-2 and TRBJ2-3; D tentatively reads TRBD1 or TRBD2 (5 bases each). Germline CDR1 reads SGHTA; CDR2 reads FQGNSA. CDR3 length equals 14 residues. V gave up 3 bases and J gave up 7 bases, with 14 bases separating them.

This clonotype was observed many times. This chain connects TRBV7-9 to TRBJ1-1; 8 bases match TRBD1. The CDR3 sequence is 18 residues long. CDR1 is SEHNR and CDR2 is FQNEAQ in the germline V gene (reference sequence). J lost 0 bases, V lost 4 bases, and 13 bases had no gene match. The CDR3 sequence: CASSSPRTGPSLNTEAFF. In DNA, the CDR3 is TGTGCCAGCAGCTCCCCTAGGACAGGGCCTAGCTTGAACACTGAAGCTTTCTTT.

This clonotype was seen a handful of times. This chain joins TRBV9 and TRBJ1-5; no firm D call. The CDR3 consists of 13 residues. The V end lost 3 bases, the J end lost 2 bases, and 6 bases lay between the germline ends. Germline-derived CDR1 and CDR2 are SGDLS and YYNGEE. Written as DNA, the CDR3 is TGTGCCAGCAGCGCAGAGGGCAATCAGCCCCAGCATTTT. It encodes CASSAEGNQPQHF.

This chain links TRBV29-1 with TRBJ2-1, with 14 bases fitting TRBD2. Trimming at V came to 7 bases and at J to 7 bases, leaving 12 bases not matched to a gene. The CDR3 consists of 16 residues. Germline CDR1 reads SQVTM; CDR2 reads ANQGSEA. The DNA of the CDR3 is TGCAGCGCCCGCTCGGTGGGACTAGCGGGAGTGAATGAGCAGTTCTTC. Translation: CSARSVGLAGVNEQFF.

This clonotype was recorded many times. DNA of the CDR3: TGTGCCAGCCACCAGGAGGGAGGGGGCGGCGAGCAGTACTTC. Translated, it gives CASHQEGGGGEQYF. The chain recombines TRBV28 with TRBJ2-7; D could derive from TRBD1 or TRBD2 (7 bases each). Trimming took 8 bases from V and 6 from J, leaving 20 bases between them. This CDR3 has 14 amino acids. Germline CDR1 MDHEN, CDR2 SYDVKM. Full variable domain (outside the CDR3, taken from reference TRBV28 and TRBJ2-7): DVKVTQSSRYLVKRTGEKVFLECVQDMDHENMFWYRQDPGLGLRLIYFSYDVKMKEKGDIPEGYSVSREKKERFSLILESASTNQTSMYLCASHQEGGGGEQYFGPGTRLTVT.

This clonotype appeared many times. The gene calls are TRBV3-1 and TRBJ1-2, with D unclear. V was pared by 4 bases and J by 4 bases, with 10 bases between. This CDR3 is 13 amino acids long. The V gene's germline CDR1 is LGHDT and CDR2 YNNKEL (reference sequence). The CDR3 here is CASSPTNSYGYTF. In DNA, the CDR3 is TGTGCCAGCAGCCCGACAAACTCCTATGGCTACACCTTC.

This rearrangement joins TRBV5-1 to TRBJ2-7, with a possible D match to TRBD1 (7 bases). Trimming took off 4 bases at V and 2 bases at J, with 13 bases between the two ends. The CDR3 runs to 14 residues. Germline lookup yields CDR1 SGHRS and CDR2 YFSETQ. CDR3 bases: TGCGCCAGCAGCAAAACAGGGGAGGCCTACGAGCAGTACTTC. Amino acid sequence: CASSKTGEAYEQYF.

This chain connects TRBV20-1 to TRBJ1-6; D gene unclear. V was trimmed by 6 bases and J by 10 bases, leaving 16 bases between them. The CDR3 contains 13 residues. Germline assignment: CDR1 DFQATT and CDR2 SNEGSKA (reference sequence). The DNA of the CDR3 is TGCAGTGCCCGTGCCTCTTCGGGCTCACCCCTCCACTTT. Protein: CSARASSGSPLHF.

J is TRBJ1-1 and V is TRBV9; D ambiguous. The CDR3 totals 15 residues. The ends were cut back, 4 bases at V and 0 bases at J, with 13 bases in the middle. From germline, CDR1 is SGDLS and CDR2 YYNGEE. CDR3 DNA sequence: TGTGCCAGCAGCCTGGGGAGGATAATGAACACTGAAGCTTTCTTT. Protein sequence: CASSLGRIMNTEAFF.

This clonotype has just a few counts. The V call is TRBV28, the J call TRBJ2-7, with D perhaps TRBD1 (6 bases). Germline V lookup: CDR1 MDHEN, CDR2 SYDVKM. This CDR3 has 13 residues. V shed 7 bases and J shed 3 bases, with 13 bases lying between them. This CDR3 reads CASTATGRYEQYF. The CDR3 DNA is TGTGCCAGCACCGCTACAGGGCGCTACGAGCAGTACTTC. Using reference TRBV28 and TRBJ2-7 for the parts outside the CDR3, the full variable domain is DVKVTQSSRYLVKRTGEKVFLECVQDMDHENMFWYRQDPGLGLRLIYFSYDVKMKEKGDIPEGYSVSREKKERFSLILESASTNQTSMYLCASTATGRYEQYFGPGTRLTVT.

The genes are TRBV7-9 and TRBJ2-1; 13 nucleotides agree with TRBD2. There are 15 residues in the CDR3. The junction had 7 bases not matched to a gene; V was cut back by 5 bases and J by 9 bases. CDR1 is SEHNR and CDR2 is FQNEAQ in the germline V gene (reference sequence). The CDR3 bases are TGTGCCAGCAGCGGAGGGACTAGCGGGAAGTTTGAGCAGTTCTTC. It is translated as CASSGGTSGKFEQFF. Combining the CDR3 with reference TRBV7-9 and TRBJ2-1 gives the whole variable domain DTGVSQNPRHKITKRGQNVTFRCDPISEHNRLYWYRQTLGQGPEFLTYFQNEAQLEKSRLLSDRFSAERPKGSFSTLEIQRTEQGDSAMYLCASSGGTSGKFEQFFGPGTRLTVL.

This clonotype was detected ten times or more. The gene calls are TRBV28 and TRBJ2-1; 8 nucleotides agree with TRBD2. J lost 9 bases, V lost 7 bases, and 8 bases had no gene match. Germline V lookup: CDR1 MDHEN, CDR2 SYDVKM. The CDR3 spans 13 residues. CDR3 in DNA: TGTGCCAGCATCCATGCGGGGGGACGTGAGCAGTTCTTC. Its translation is CASIHAGGREQFF.

The gene calls are TRBV10-3 and TRBJ2-5; TRBD1 aligns across 11 bases. Germline loops: CDR1 ENHRY, CDR2 SYGVKD. There are 15 residues in the CDR3. V shed 5 bases, J shed 5 bases, and the junction held 7 bases outside the gene matches. The CDR3 spells CAISPRTGGDETQYF. The CDR3, as DNA: TGTGCCATCAGTCCCAGGACAGGGGGCGACGAGACCCAGTACTTC.